This entry concerns a single TCR beta chain. Its antigen is undetermined. The source of the sample is a study of T cell responses to AZD1222 COVID-19 vaccine. Study-level information: Combined were second doses at about 4 or about 12 weeks. Findings of the study overall: Distributed over spike, vaccine-associated CD4 TCRs predominated at 160-218 and 743-854. There were mostly white British donors and more females than males, and clonal diversity was possibly underestimated. Only a handful of people who got AZD1222 tested seropositive at baseline.

Generated by immunoSEQ multiplex PCR, the TCRdb table keeps only in-frame clones and is missing some. The sample yields about 150,000 clones, about 92% seen once. Trimming removed 2 bases at V and 4 bases at J, with 6 bases between. The CDR3 extends over 12 amino acids. Germline V gene data show CDR1 as SGDLS and CDR2 as YYNGEE. This sample comprised peripheral blood, obtained on day 0 of AZD1222 vaccination. This TCR derives from an adult in good health. The chain recombines TRBV9 with TRBJ1-2; D is ambiguous. CDR3 in amino acids: CASSVAGYGYTF. CDR3 DNA: TGTGCCAGCAGCGTGGCAGGCTATGGCTACACCTTC.